The rows below give T cell receptor beta chains drawn from one sample of a study of metastatic and nonmetastatic thyroid tumors. Using MiXCR, TCRdb reanalyzed the PCR reads. The sample includes 100,000 or so clones, 15% of them seen just once. Specimen: blood. These receptors all come from a female donor with papillary thyroid cancer or a benign thyroid nodule (not recorded which). Some clones in this sample may be carry-over from other donors' samples. Both conserved end residues are part of each CDR3. D genes are given only for firm matches. Clone size is given for some rows only: seen once, a few or many times, or a class if the clone is expanded.

TRBD1 | many | TRBJ2-7 | TRBV9 | TGTGCCAGCAGCGTAGCTATAGGACAGGTCCCTTACGAGCAGTACTTC | CASSVAIGQVPYEQYF
- | - | TRBJ2-5 | TRBV20-1 | TGCAGTGCTAGCAGGACGGAGACCCAGTACTTC | CSASRTETQYF
- | few | TRBJ1-5 | TRBV10-1 | TGCGCCAGCAGTGAGAGAGGGATCCATCCCCAGCATTTT | CASSERGIHPQHF
- | many | TRBJ1-5 | TRBV12-3/TRBV12-4 | TGTGCCAGCAGCTATACATGGGGGGTGGTGAATCAGCCCCAGCATTTT | CASSYTWGVVNQPQHF
TRBD1 | many | TRBJ2-1 | TRBV7-3 | TGTGCCAGCAGCTTAATGGGACAGGGGACCTACAATGAGCAGTTCTTC | CASSLMGQGTYNEQFF
- | many | TRBJ2-1 | TRBV6-2/TRBV6-3 | TGTGCCAGCAGTTACACTTGGGGCGGTGAGCAGTTCTTC | CASSYTWGGEQFF
- | many | TRBJ1-2 | TRBV28 | TGTGCCTCCCTCGAGAGTGGAGCTAACTATGGCTACACCTTC | CASLESGANYGYTF
TRBD1 | few | TRBJ2-5 | TRBV20-1 | TGCAGTGCGGCAAGACAGGGGTCCTTCCGAGAGACCCAGTACTTC | CSAARQGSFRETQYF
TRBD1 | many | TRBJ1-4 | TRBV4-1 | TGCGCCAGCAGCCCCCCGGGACAGAATAATGAAAAACTGTTTTTT | CASSPPGQNNEKLFF
- | many | TRBJ1-5 | TRBV2 | TGTGCCAGCAGTGTGCAGGGGCGGGCCAATCAGCCCCAGCATTTT | CASSVQGRANQPQHF
- | many | TRBJ2-6 | TRBV4-3 | TGCGCCAGCAGCCAACCCAAGGATTCTGGACGCTACTCTGGGGCCAACGTCCTGACTTTC | CASSQPKDSGRYSGANVLTF
- | many | TRBJ2-3 | TRBV11-1 | TGTGCCAGCAGCCGAGTCAGGGGCACAGATACGCAGTATTTT | CASSRVRGTDTQYF
TRBD1 | few | TRBJ2-5 | TRBV4-1 | TGCGCCAGCAGCCTTGACAGGGGGCGAGAGACCCAGTACTTC | CASSLDRGRETQYF
- | - | TRBJ2-4 | TRBV20-1 | TGCAGTTCTCCCCATTCTGGGGGGCCCAAAAACATTCAGTACTTC | CSSPHSGGPKNIQYF
- | - | TRBJ2-3 | TRBV4-1 | TGCGCCAGCAGCCAAGATCCCTTGCGTGGAGATACGCAGTATTTT | CASSQDPLRGDTQYF
- | many | TRBJ1-1 | TRBV20-1 | TGCAGTGCTCAGGCACGCGGTAGGGAAGCTTTCTTT | CSAQARGREAFF
- | few | TRBJ2-3 | TRBV28 | TGTGCCAGCAGTTCTGGATTCGGTTTTTCCTGTAGCACAGATACGCAGTATTTT | CASSSGFGFSCSTDTQYF
TRBD2 | - | TRBJ2-6 | TRBV4-1 | TGCGCCAGCAGCCAAGGGGGGGGGATGATTAGCTCTAGGTCCAACGTCCTGACTTTC | CASSQGGGMISSRSNVLTF
TRBD2 | few | TRBJ2-1 | TRBV6-2/TRBV6-3 | TGTGCCAGCAGGTCGCTAGCGGGGTGGCCGGTAGGGTCCAATGAGCAGTTCTTC | CASRSLAGWPVGSNEQFF
TRBD1 | many | TRBJ2-7 | TRBV4-2 | TGTGCCAGCAGCCTCGTGGGACAGGCCTCCTACGAGCAGTACTTC | CASSLVGQASYEQYF
- | - | TRBJ2-7 | TRBV5-4 | TGTGCCAGCAGCGTCGGACCCAGTCCGGGCGACGAGCAGTACTTC | CASSVGPSPGDEQYF
- | many | TRBJ2-7 | TRBV11-1 | TGTGCCAGCAGCGCCGACCTTAGAGACGAGCAGTACTTC | CASSADLRDEQYF
TRBD2 | many | TRBJ2-5 | TRBV30 | TGTGCCTGGAGTCGGAGCGGGGGAGAGACCCAGTACTTC | CAWSRSGGETQYF
- | - | TRBJ2-5 | TRBV20-1 | TGCAGTGCTAGAGATTATCAGGACCCAGTCGAGACCCAGTACTTC | CSARDYQDPVETQYF
- | many | TRBJ2-2 | TRBV30 | TGTGCCTGGACCCGGGGAACCGGGGAGCTGTTTTTT | CAWTRGTGELFF
TRBD1 | few | TRBJ2-2 | TRBV27 | TGTGCCAGCAGGGACAGGGTGTCCGGGGAGCTGTTTTTT | CASRDRVSGELFF
- | many | TRBJ2-3 | TRBV30 | TGTGCCTGGAGTTTTGTATTGGCCGATACGCAGTATTTT | CAWSFVLADTQYF
- | few | TRBJ1-6 | TRBV6-1 | TGTGCCAGAAGGTCTGAGGGGTTTTCACGCCTCCACTTT | CARRSEGFSRLHF
- | many | TRBJ1-2 | TRBV6-1 | TGTGCCAGCAGTGACCGCGGGACTCCCAGCTACTATGGCTACACCTTC | CASSDRGTPSYYGYTF